The 5 T cell receptor beta chains given below trace back to one sample, sequenced in a study of T cell changes during pregnancy in multiple sclerosis. Sequencing used immunoSEQ multiplex PCR; TCRdb keeps in-frame clones, though not all of them. The table records 50,000 or so clones, approximately 94% of them present only once. The sample consisted of CD4+ T cells from peripheral blood mononuclear cells, taken in the second trimester of pregnancy. The receptors originated from a female donor with multiple sclerosis, enrolled in a pregnancy study.

This clone was seen once. This chain connects TRBV21-1 to TRBJ2-5; TRBD2 is taken as the D call from the table, unchecked against the DNA. TRBV21-1 is shown as a pseudogene. This CDR3 comprises 15 residues. The CDR3 nucleotides are TGTGCCAGCAGCAAACAGCGGGGGGACCAAGAGACCCAGTACTTC. It codes for CASSKQRGDQETQYF.

The chain employs TRBV4-2 and TRBJ2-1, with D maybe TRBD1 (5 bases). V lost 6 bases and J 12 bases, leaving 18 bases between the germline ends. Germline V lookup: CDR1 LGHNA, CDR2 YNFKEQ. The CDR3 spans 13 residues. The CDR3 protein is CASSPSDSPAQFF. CDR3 DNA: TGTGCCAGCAGTCCCTCTGACAGCCCGGCGCAGTTCTTC.

The chain employs TRBV7-2 and TRBJ2-5; TRBD2 aligns across 8 bases. Germline loops: CDR1 SGHTA, CDR2 FQGNSA. V lost 4 bases to trimming and J lost 2 bases; unmatched junction nucleotides: 9. The CDR3 totals 16 residues. This CDR3 reads CASSSPQRGPQETQYF. The CDR3 DNA follows: TGTGCCAGCAGCTCTCCTCAGCGGGGGCCTCAAGAGACCCAGTACTTC.

The chain joins TRBV7-2 to TRBJ1-6, with a weak D call TRBD1 (5 bases). In germline, CDR1 is SGHTA, CDR2 FQGNSA. The CDR3 consists of 14 residues. The germline V and J ends were trimmed by 5 bases and 5 bases, with 10 bases remaining between them. CDR3 nucleotide sequence: TGTGCCAGCAGCACCGGACACAATAATTCACCCCTCCACTTT. Its protein is CASSTGHNNSPLHF.

The V and J genes are TRBV7-3 and TRBJ2-2; D is unresolved. This CDR3 has 12 amino acids. Trimming took 5 bases from V and 2 from J, leaving 3 bases between them. Germline V gives CDR1 SGHTA, CDR2 FQGTGA. The DNA for the CDR3 is TGTGCCAGCAGCCTCAACACCGGGGAGCTGTTTTTT. Translating gives CASSLNTGELFF.